The rows below give T cell receptor beta chains drawn from one sample of a study of beta chain features in type 1 diabetes. Data came from immunoSEQ multiplex PCR; TCRdb stores just in-frame clones and leaves some out. The sample records under 300,000 clones, about 25% being singletons. What was sequenced was central memory CD4+ T cells from blood. These receptors came from a man aged 30 to 45 in good health. Both conserved end residues are part of each CDR3. D genes are given only for firm matches. Size is omitted from some rows. Given values are once, few, many or a class for expanded clones.

. TRBJ2-3 TRBV11-2 . CASSFGRWGLSTDTQYF TGTGCCAGCAGCTTTGGTCGTTGGGGACTCAGCACAGATACGCAGTATTTT
. TRBJ1-1 TRBV4-2 . CASSQEWTANTEAFF TGTGCCAGCAGCCAAGAATGGACAGCTAACACTGAAGCTTTCTTT
. TRBJ1-1 TRBV28 . CASTQNTEAFF TGTGCCAGCACTCAGAACACTGAAGCTTTCTTT
. TRBJ2-1 TRBV5-1 TRBD2 CASSQGEGRDEQFF TGCGCCAGCAGCCAAGGGGAGGGCAGGGATGAGCAGTTCTTC
. TRBJ2-6 TRBV7-9 TRBD1 CASSSSRGSGANVLTF TGTGCCAGCAGCAGCAGCAGGGGGTCTGGGGCCAACGTCCTGACTTTC
. TRBJ1-6 TRBV28 . CASRPQGENSPLHF TGTGCCAGCAGGCCACAGGGTGAGAATTCACCCCTCCACTTT
. TRBJ2-7 TRBV30 . CAWSWGRGSYEQYF TGTGCCTGGAGTTGGGGTAGGGGCTCCTACGAGCAGTACTTC
few TRBJ2-1 TRBV27 TRBD2 CASSIRLAGGYEGSYNEQFF TGTGCCAGCAGTATCCGACTAGCGGGAGGATACGAGGGCTCCTACAATGAGCAGTTCTTC
. TRBJ2-3 TRBV7-2 TRBD2 CASQSGSGGSGDTQYF TGTGCCAGCCAATCGGGTAGCGGGGGGTCAGGAGATACGCAGTATTTT
few TRBJ1-2 TRBV20-1 . CSQGTDYGYTF TGCAGCCAAGGCACTGACTATGGCTACACCTTC
. TRBJ1-5 TRBV7-9 . CASSLGKAQPQHF TGTGCCAGCAGCTTAGGTAAGGCGCAGCCCCAGCATTTT
. TRBJ1-6 TRBV2 . CASSEDFSYNSPLHF TGTGCCAGCAGTGAAGATTTCTCCTATAATTCACCCCTCCACTTT
. TRBJ2-5 TRBV14 . CASSLRVAETQYF TGTGCCAGCAGCCTTCGGGTAGCAGAGACCCAGTACTTC
. TRBJ2-7 TRBV6-5 . CASSSLVAPYEQYF TGTGCCAGCAGTTCCCTCGTCGCCCCCTACGAGCAGTACTTC
. TRBJ1-2 TRBV15 . CATSRDLKDLYGYTF TGTGCCACCAGCAGAGATTTAAAGGACCTCTATGGCTACACCTTC
. TRBJ2-5 TRBV15 . CATSSGSPAQGLETQYF TGTGCCACCAGCAGTGGTTCCCCGGCACAGGGATTGGAGACCCAGTACTTC
. TRBJ1-2 TRBV2 . CASSPGRQPAGYGYTF TGTGCCAGCAGTCCCGGGAGGCAGCCCGCGGGCTATGGCTACACCTTC
. TRBJ1-2 TRBV28 . CASRPVQGYGYTF TGTGCCAGCAGACCAGTGCAGGGCTATGGCTACACCTTC
few TRBJ2-2 TRBV7-2 . CASRSGLTNTGELFF TGTGCCAGCAGGTCAGGGCTAACGAACACCGGGGAGCTGTTTTTT
. TRBJ2-5 TRBV5-4 . CASSPDTAKETQYF TGTGCCAGCAGCCCGGACACCGCAAAAGAGACCCAGTACTTC
. TRBJ2-3 TRBV5-6 . CASSLGQLSTDTQYF TGTGCCAGCAGCTTGGGGCAGCTTAGCACAGATACGCAGTATTTT
. TRBJ1-2 TRBV9 TRBD1 CASRAQGAGNYGYTF TGTGCCAGCAGGGCACAGGGGGCGGGGAACTATGGCTACACCTTC
few TRBJ1-2 TRBV7-6 . CASSPTGNYGYTF TGTGCCAGCAGCCCTACGGGGAACTATGGCTACACCTTC
few TRBJ2-5 TRBV13 TRBD1 CASSFWDRGQETQYF TGTGCCAGCAGCTTTTGGGACAGGGGACAAGAGACCCAGTACTTC
. TRBJ1-2 TRBV28 . CASSLSDYGYTF TGTGCCAGCAGTTTAAGCGACTATGGCTACACCTTC
. TRBJ2-3 TRBV29-1 TRBD1 CSVERDRGLDTQYF TGCAGCGTTGAAAGAGACAGGGGGCTAGATACGCAGTATTTT
. TRBJ2-2 TRBV13 . CASSLQGNTGELFF TGTGCCAGCAGCTTACAGGGGAACACCGGGGAGCTGTTTTTT
few TRBJ2-3 TRBV15 . CATSRDRDTQYF TGTGCCACCAGCAGAGATCGAGATACGCAGTATTTT
. TRBJ2-7 TRBV11-2 . CASSFDYEQYF TGTGCCAGCAGCTTCGACTACGAGCAGTACTTC
. TRBJ2-1 TRBV30 TRBD2 CAWGTRTGSRFF TGTGCCTGGGGGACTAGAACTGGTTCGAGGTTCTTC
. TRBJ2-7 TRBV5-1 . CASSLGPTTYEQYF TGCGCCAGCAGCTTGGGACCCACCACCTACGAGCAGTACTTC
many TRBJ2-6 TRBV30 . CAWSPDEGRAFSGANVLTF TGTGCCTGGAGTCCCGATGAGGGGCGCGCATTCTCTGGGGCCAACGTCCTGACTTTC
. TRBJ2-2 TRBV30 . CAWSVGRGLLNTGELFF TGTGCCTGGAGTGTAGGTAGGGGCCTCCTCAACACCGGGGAGCTGTTTTTT
. TRBJ2-7 TRBV5-1 . CASSLALAGVSYEQYF TGCGCCAGCAGCTTGGCCCTCGCAGGGGTCTCCTACGAGCAGTACTTC
few TRBJ2-5 TRBV7-7 . CASSLSGQQETQYF TGTGCCAGCAGCTTATCAGGGCAGCAAGAGACCCAGTACTTC
once TRBJ1-1 TRBV7-9 . CASSKGRLNTEAFF TGTGCCAGCAGCAAAGGGAGATTGAACACTGAAGCTTTCTTT
. TRBJ2-7 TRBV14 . CASSLLSRDGSYEQYF TGTGCCAGCAGCCTCCTCTCCCGGGACGGCAGCTACGAGCAGTACTTC
. TRBJ2-1 TRBV21-1 . CASRTGTSGRKSIF TGTGCCAGCAGGACAGGGACTAGCGGGAGGAAGTCAATCTTC
. TRBJ1-5 TRBV30 TRBD1 CAWSTGTANQPQHF TGTGCCTGGAGTACCGGGACAGCTAATCAGCCCCAGCATTTT
. TRBJ1-5 TRBV27 . CASSSDRESPQHF TGTGCCAGCAGTTCTGACCGGGAATCGCCCCAGCATTTT
. TRBJ1-2 TRBV6-1 . CASSELRAYGYTF TGTGCCAGCAGTGAACTTCGGGCCTATGGCTACACCTTC
. TRBJ1-1 TRBV10-3 . CATQTGGSNTEAFF TGTGCCACCCAGACAGGTGGATCGAACACTGAAGCTTTCTTT
. TRBJ2-1 TRBV7-9 TRBD1 CASRHDREGNEQFF TGTGCCAGCAGACACGACAGGGAAGGGAATGAGCAGTTCTTC
few TRBJ2-6 TRBV25-1 TRBD1 CASRGTGTSGANVLTF TGTGCCAGCAGAGGGACAGGAACCTCTGGGGCCAACGTCCTGACTTTC
. TRBJ2-1 TRBV2 TRBD1 CASSDVIGQGVVFEQFF TGTGCCAGCAGTGATGTCATAGGACAGGGGGTTGTGTTTGAGCAGTTCTTC
. TRBJ1-2 TRBV2 TRBD1 CASTGTGAGGYTF TGTGCCAGCACCGGGACAGGGGCGGGTGGCTACACCTTC
few TRBJ2-7 TRBV4-3 . CASSRSPGGAYYEQYF TGCGCCAGCAGCCGATCCCCCGGGGGAGCATACTACGAGCAGTACTTC
. TRBJ2-3 TRBV9 . CASSEGPQTATDTQYF TGTGCCAGCAGCGAGGGACCTCAGACGGCCACAGATACGCAGTATTTT
few TRBJ2-5 TRBV6-5 TRBD2 CASSYPSLAGQETQYF TGTGCCAGCAGTTACCCAAGTCTAGCGGGGCAAGAGACCCAGTACTTC
. TRBJ1-6 TRBV29-1 TRBD1 CSVKTGTNSPLHF TGCAGCGTCAAGACAGGGACTAATTCACCCCTCCACTTT
few TRBJ2-7 TRBV5-4 TRBD1 CASSVDRVDYEQYF TGTGCCAGCAGCGTTGACAGGGTAGACTACGAGCAGTACTTC